A selection of T cell receptor beta chains follows, all from one sample in a study of blood T cell repertoires in COVID-19. Using immunoSEQ multiplex PCR, the repertoire was profiled, and TCRdb retains in-frame clones only, with some absent. The repertoire holds roughly 70,000 clones, with around 90% as singletons. Sequenced input: peripheral blood. All receptors come from a woman between 55 and 75 years old with active COVID-19. Both conserved end residues are part of each CDR3. D genes are given only for firm matches. The listing skips clone size in some rows; elsewhere it reads once, few, many or a size class.

J: TRBJ2-2
V: TRBV9
D: NA
size: NA
DNA: TGTGCCAGCAGCGTAGTTCCAGGGTCTACCGGGGAGCTGTTTTTT
CDR3: CASSVVPGSTGELFF

J: TRBJ2-7
V: TRBV5-1
D: TRBD1
size: NA
DNA: TGCGCCAGCACCCTTTCTCCGGGACAGGGGTCCCACGAGCAGTACTTC
CDR3: CASTLSPGQGSHEQYF

J: TRBJ2-1
V: TRBV28
D: NA
size: NA
DNA: TGTGCCAGCAGTTTATTTGGGGGGAAAAGTGAGCAGTTCTTC
CDR3: CASSLFGGKSEQFF

J: TRBJ2-7
V: TRBV2
D: NA
size: NA
DNA: TGTGCCAGCACCCCTTACTCCTACGAGCAGTACTTC
CDR3: CASTPYSYEQYF

J: TRBJ2-7
V: TRBV4-2
D: TRBD2
size: few
DNA: TGTGCCAGCAGCCAAGCGGGAGGGAAGGACTACGAGCAGTACTTC
CDR3: CASSQAGGKDYEQYF

J: TRBJ2-3
V: TRBV18
D: NA
size: NA
DNA: TGTGCCAGCTCACCCGAGCGGGCAGATACGCAGTATTTT
CDR3: CASSPERADTQYF

J: TRBJ1-2
V: TRBV28
D: TRBD1
size: NA
DNA: TGTGCCAGCAGTTTCAGGGGGATTGGTGGCTACACCTTC
CDR3: CASSFRGIGGYTF

J: TRBJ2-1
V: TRBV3-1/TRBV3-2
D: TRBD2
size: NA
DNA: TGTGCCAGCAGCTCTTTAGCGGGAGGGCCTGTCTACAATGAGCAGTTCTTC
CDR3: CASSSLAGGPVYNEQFF

J: TRBJ1-1
V: TRBV6-5
D: NA
size: NA
DNA: TGTGCCAGCAGTTACTCGATAGTGGGGGGGACTGAAGCTTTCTTT
CDR3: CASSYSIVGGTEAFF

J: TRBJ2-5
V: TRBV2
D: NA
size: NA
DNA: TGTGCCAGCACTACAGGCTGGGAGACCCAGTACTTC
CDR3: CASTTGWETQYF

J: TRBJ1-5
V: TRBV12-3/TRBV12-4
D: NA
size: once
DNA: TGTGCCAGCAGACACCAGGGCCAGCCCCAGCATTTT
CDR3: CASRHQGQPQHF

J: TRBJ2-7
V: TRBV12-3/TRBV12-4
D: TRBD1
size: once
DNA: TGTGCCAGCCGACAGGGGGCCTACGAGCAGTACTTC
CDR3: CASRQGAYEQYF

J: TRBJ1-6
V: TRBV15
D: NA
size: NA
DNA: TGTGCCACCAGCAGAGACCGCAGGGGTGGCTCACCCCTCCACTTT
CDR3: CATSRDRRGGSPLHF

J: TRBJ1-5
V: TRBV7-8
D: TRBD1
size: NA
DNA: TGTGCCAGCAGCTTAACGGGACAGGGAGATCAGCCCCAGCATTTT
CDR3: CASSLTGQGDQPQHF

J: TRBJ1-2
V: TRBV2
D: TRBD1
size: NA
DNA: TGTGCCAGCAAGGCAGGGGGGTATGGCTACACCTTC
CDR3: CASKAGGYGYTF

J: TRBJ2-3
V: TRBV5-1
D: TRBD1
size: NA
DNA: TGCGCCAGCAGCTTGGCGGGATTGGACAGGGGAGGGCCAGATACGCAGTATTTT
CDR3: CASSLAGLDRGGPDTQYF

J: TRBJ1-3
V: TRBV9
D: NA
size: NA
DNA: TGTGCCAGCAGCGTGGAGGGAGGAAACACCATATATTTT
CDR3: CASSVEGGNTIYF

J: TRBJ2-1
V: TRBV5-1
D: TRBD1
size: NA
DNA: TGCGCCAGCAGCGTGGGACAGGGGTTCGATGAGCAGTTCTTC
CDR3: CASSVGQGFDEQFF

J: TRBJ1-1
V: TRBV28
D: TRBD1
size: NA
DNA: TGTGCCAGCAGTCGGACAGGGGGCACTGAAGCTTTCTTT
CDR3: CASSRTGGTEAFF

J: TRBJ2-7
V: TRBV27
D: NA
size: once
DNA: TGTGCCAGCAGTACTTACGGCGAGCAGTACTTC
CDR3: CASSTYGEQYF

J: TRBJ2-3
V: TRBV19
D: NA
size: NA
DNA: TGTGCCAGTAGTATTTTCCTTGGTAGAAACTCAGATACGCAGTATTTT
CDR3: CASSIFLGRNSDTQYF

J: TRBJ1-2
V: TRBV25-1
D: NA
size: NA
DNA: TGTGCCAGCAGTGAACCTGGGAGCTCTAACTATGGCTACACCTTC
CDR3: CASSEPGSSNYGYTF

J: TRBJ2-1
V: TRBV5-8
D: NA
size: NA
DNA: TGTGCCAGCAGCTTTATATACAATGAGCAGTTCTTC
CDR3: CASSFIYNEQFF

J: TRBJ2-5
V: TRBV21-1
D: NA
size: NA
DNA: TGTGCCAGCAGCAAAGAAGGCGGGAGCGAGCAAGAGACCCAGTACTTC
CDR3: CASSKEGGSEQETQYF

J: TRBJ1-2
V: TRBV6-1
D: NA
size: NA
DNA: TGTGCCAGCAGTGAAACTTCGCTCTATGGCTACACCTTC
CDR3: CASSETSLYGYTF

J: TRBJ2-5
V: TRBV7-2
D: NA
size: NA
DNA: TGTGCCAGCAGTTTAACATGGACAGCAGAGACCCAGTACTTC
CDR3: CASSLTWTAETQYF

J: TRBJ1-2
V: TRBV24-1
D: NA
size: NA
DNA: TGTGCCACCAGTGATCCCGGGACACGACTGTATGGCTACACCTTC
CDR3: CATSDPGTRLYGYTF

J: TRBJ1-2
V: TRBV18
D: TRBD1
size: NA
DNA: TGTGCCAGCTCACAGTCCGGGACAGGGGAAGGCTACACCTTC
CDR3: CASSQSGTGEGYTF

J: TRBJ1-3
V: TRBV5-5
D: NA
size: NA
DNA: TGTGCCAGCAGCTTGGGACACCATGGAAACACCATATATTTT
CDR3: CASSLGHHGNTIYF

J: TRBJ1-2
V: TRBV19
D: NA
size: NA
DNA: TGTGCCAGTAGTATTAGCGTAAATACTAACTATGGCTACACCTTC
CDR3: CASSISVNTNYGYTF

J: TRBJ2-1
V: TRBV5-1
D: TRBD1
size: NA
DNA: TGCGCCAGCTTACCGGGACAGGGGATAAATGAGCAGTTCTTC
CDR3: CASLPGQGINEQFF

J: TRBJ2-1
V: TRBV4-1
D: TRBD2
size: NA
DNA: TGCGCCAGCAGCCAAGATCCGGGGGGGCGTGAGCAGTTCTTC
CDR3: CASSQDPGGREQFF

J: TRBJ2-3
V: TRBV6-5
D: TRBD2
size: NA
DNA: TGTGCCAGCAGGGCCGTAGCGGGAGCCGCAGATACGCAGTATTTT
CDR3: CASRAVAGAADTQYF

J: TRBJ2-1
V: TRBV11-2
D: NA
size: NA
DNA: TGTGCCAGCAGCTTAGTAGTTGAGCAGTTCTTC
CDR3: CASSLVVEQFF

J: TRBJ2-2
V: TRBV18
D: NA
size: NA
DNA: TGTGCCAGCTCAGAGATGCGAGAGGGCACCGGGGAGCTGTTTTTT
CDR3: CASSEMREGTGELFF

J: TRBJ2-1
V: TRBV7-9
D: TRBD1
size: NA
DNA: TGTGCCAGCAGCTTTAGGCGGGACAGGGTTGGTGAGCAGTTCTTC
CDR3: CASSFRRDRVGEQFF

J: TRBJ1-1
V: TRBV19
D: TRBD1
size: NA
DNA: TGTGCCAGTAGTCTCGGACAGGGGAACACTGAAGCTTTCTTT
CDR3: CASSLGQGNTEAFF

J: TRBJ2-3
V: TRBV3-1/TRBV3-2
D: NA
size: NA
DNA: TGTGCCAGCAGCCAGGGGCCCTCTAGCACAGATACGCAGTATTTT
CDR3: CASSQGPSSTDTQYF

J: TRBJ2-2
V: TRBV11-3
D: TRBD1
size: NA
DNA: TGTGCCAGCAGCTTAAGATACAGGGGACGCACCGGGGAGCTGTTTTTT
CDR3: CASSLRYRGRTGELFF

J: TRBJ2-5
V: TRBV30
D: TRBD2
size: NA
DNA: TGTGCCTGGAGTGGTATGGGACTAGCGGAAGAGACCCAGTACTTC
CDR3: CAWSGMGLAEETQYF

J: TRBJ1-1
V: TRBV5-1
D: TRBD1
size: NA
DNA: TGCGCCAGCAGCTTGGAAGGACAGGGGGGCACTGAAGCTTTCTTT
CDR3: CASSLEGQGGTEAFF

J: TRBJ2-3
V: TRBV3-1/TRBV3-2
D: NA
size: once
DNA: TGTGCCAGCAGCCAAGATGGCACGACTAGCACAGATACGCAGTATTTT
CDR3: CASSQDGTTSTDTQYF

J: TRBJ2-5
V: TRBV30
D: TRBD2
size: NA
DNA: TGTGCCTGGGGGACTAGCGGGAGGAGGCAAGAGACCCAGTACTTC
CDR3: CAWGTSGRRQETQYF

J: TRBJ2-5
V: TRBV7-2
D: TRBD2
size: NA
DNA: TGTGCCAGCAGCTGGGGAGGACTAGCGGGAGGAGAGACCCAGTACTTC
CDR3: CASSWGGLAGGETQYF

J: TRBJ2-1
V: TRBV6-1
D: NA
size: NA
DNA: TGTGCCAGCAGTGAACGCGTAGGAGGGTCCCCCTACAATGAGCAGTTCTTC
CDR3: CASSERVGGSPYNEQFF

J: TRBJ1-6
V: TRBV6-5
D: TRBD1
size: NA
DNA: TGTGCCACCCACAGGGGCTATAATTCACCCCTCCACTTT
CDR3: CATHRGYNSPLHF

J: TRBJ2-5
V: TRBV5-4
D: TRBD2
size: NA
DNA: TGTGCCAGCAGTTTTGCGGGAGACCCCGAGACCCAGTACTTC
CDR3: CASSFAGDPETQYF

J: TRBJ2-3
V: TRBV30
D: NA
size: NA
DNA: TGTGCCTCAAGGGTGGGAGTTAGCACAGATACGCAGTATTTT
CDR3: CASRVGVSTDTQYF

J: TRBJ2-7
V: TRBV5-4
D: TRBD2
size: NA
DNA: TGTGCCAGCAGCCAAGGGACTAGCGAATCCTACGAGCAGTACTTC
CDR3: CASSQGTSESYEQYF